This TCR beta chain was identified in a study of T cells in Graves' hyperthyroidism and ophthalmopathy. Germline CDR1 is SGHAT and CDR2 is FQNNGV. CDR3 length: 15 residues. As concerns this clonotype: Its antigen is unknown. A read error may produce the germline difference seen at one junction end.

The TCR beta CDR3 regions underwent amplification using RNA transcripts as the source. First-round RT-PCR of the TCR CDR3 relied on the HTBI primer set. TCRdb re-derived calls from the multiplex PCR reads in MiXCR, one entry per CDR3 protein. The data show around 660,000 distinct CDR3 sequences, 45% seen once. Study conclusions and caveats: Most clonotypes expanded in the thyroid (above 0.001) were also present in blood.

Uncontrolled infections, other autoimmune diseases, pregnancy or lactation led to exclusion of patients. Diagnostic decisions used clinical symptoms, serum thyroxine and TRAb, thyroid ultrasound and orbital computed tomography. The chain links TRBV11-2 to TRBJ1-6; unclear D gene. Sequencing was performed on peripheral blood or thyroid tissue (not recorded which). This sequence originates from an adult man with Graves' disease, either hyperthyroidism or ophthalmopathy (not recorded which). The CDR3 bases are TGTGCCAGCAGCTTAGGGGCCTCCTCTAATTCACCCCTCCACTTT. Translation: CASSLGASSNSPLHF.